The rows below give T cell receptor beta chains drawn from one sample of a study of T cell changes during pregnancy in multiple sclerosis. TCRdb keeps only in-frame clones here, not all; method: immunoSEQ multiplex PCR. The profile shows around 60,000 clones, 92% of them singletons. The sequencing used peripheral blood, collected in the third trimester of pregnancy. The receptors stem from a female donor in good health, enrolled as a control in a pregnancy study. The CDR3 runs from the conserved cysteine through the conserved F or W. The order of the fields is clone size, V gene, J gene, D gene, CDR3 DNA, CDR3 protein. A D gene is named only where the DNA matches it firmly. Clone size is not always given. Where it is, it says once, few, many or a class for expanded clones.

>NA|TRBV4-2|TRBJ2-7|NA
TGTGCCAGCAGCAAGGGGGACGGGGCCTACGAGCAGTACTTC
CASSKGDGAYEQYF
>NA|TRBV28|TRBJ2-5|TRBD1
TGTGCCAGCAGGATCGGGACAGGGGGTGAGACCCAGTACTTC
CASRIGTGGETQYF
>NA|TRBV30|TRBJ2-7|TRBD1
TGTGCCTGGAGGACAGGGGGCCATTACGAGCAGTACTTC
CAWRTGGHYEQYF
>few|TRBV5-1|TRBJ2-7|TRBD1
TGCGCCAGCAGTATCGACAGGGCCTACGAGCAGTACTTC
CASSIDRAYEQYF
>NA|TRBV4-1|TRBJ2-1|TRBD2
TGCGCCAGCAGCCAAGAAGGGACTACTAGCAGCCTGGGGGTTGAGCAGTTCTTC
CASSQEGTTSSLGVEQFF
>few|TRBV5-1|TRBJ2-3|TRBD2
TGCGCCAGCAGCTTGACTAGCGGGGGGGCTTTAGATACGCAGTATTTT
CASSLTSGGALDTQYF
>few|TRBV6-1|TRBJ2-3|TRBD2
TGTGCCAGCAGTGAGACTAGCGGGGGGGCAGATACGCAGTATTTT
CASSETSGGADTQYF
>few|TRBV6-6|TRBJ1-2|TRBD1
TGTGCCAGCAGCCCAGGGGGCAGGGACAACTATGGCTACACCTTC
CASSPGGRDNYGYTF
>NA|TRBV29-1|TRBJ1-1|TRBD1
TGCAGCGTGACGAAACAGGGGACTGAAGCTTTCTTT
CSVTKQGTEAFF
>NA|TRBV30|TRBJ1-2|NA
TGTGCCTGGAGTGCCCCGACGGAGTATGGCTACACCTTC
CAWSAPTEYGYTF
>once|TRBV14|TRBJ1-1|NA
TGTGCCAGCAGCCAAGTCATGAACACTGAAGCTTTCTTT
CASSQVMNTEAFF
>NA|TRBV19|TRBJ1-1|NA
TGTGCCAGTAGTATCCCCTGGCGCCTAGGGGAAGGTAGGTTCTTT
CASSIPWRLGEGRFF
>NA|TRBV9|TRBJ1-6|NA
TGTGCCAGCAGCGTAGGCGAGGGATCCTATAATTCACCCCTCCACTTT
CASSVGEGSYNSPLHF
>NA|TRBV5-6|TRBJ1-1|NA
TGTGCCAGCAGCTTTATGGCAGTCACTGAAGCTTTCTTT
CASSFMAVTEAFF
>NA|TRBV6-1|TRBJ2-2|NA
TGTGCCAGCAGTGAGCGGGAGAACACCGGGGAGCTGTTTTTT
CASSERENTGELFF
>NA|TRBV5-4|TRBJ1-3|NA
TGTGCCAGCAGCTTGGCCCCGGTTCGGGGAAGCACCATATATTTT
CASSLAPVRGSTIYF
>NA|TRBV28|TRBJ1-1|NA
TGTGCCAGCAGTTTTTTGGGCTCTGAAGCTTTCTTT
CASSFLGSEAFF
>NA|TRBV7-3|TRBJ2-1|TRBD2
TGTGCCAGCAGGCCGGGAGGGTTGGATGAGCAGTTCTTC
CASRPGGLDEQFF
>NA|TRBV30|TRBJ1-2|TRBD1
TGTGCCTGTTTACAGGGGGCGGGCTATGGCTACACCTTC
CACLQGAGYGYTF
>NA|TRBV19|TRBJ1-4|NA
TGTGCCAGTACCGACAGGAGGAATGAAAAACTGTTTTTT
CASTDRRNEKLFF
>NA|TRBV5-5|TRBJ1-3|NA
TGTGCCAGCAGCTTGGAGGGGAACTCTGGAAACACCATATATTTT
CASSLEGNSGNTIYF
>NA|TRBV18|TRBJ2-7|NA
TGTGCCAGCTCACCACCTAATGGGGACACCACCTACGAGCAGTACTTC
CASSPPNGDTTYEQYF
>NA|TRBV2|TRBJ2-3|NA
TGTGCCAGCAAGGGAGATATCCCTCTTACGGTTTTT
CASKGDIPLTVF
>NA|TRBV7-9|TRBJ2-5|TRBD2
TGTGCCAGCAGCTCCCGCGGGGGGCGGGAGGTAGAGACCCAGTACTTC
CASSSRGGREVETQYF
>NA|TRBV5-1|TRBJ2-2|TRBD2
TGCGCCAGCAGCACAGGTCTAGCGGGAGGGAACACCGGGGAGCTGTTTTTT
CASSTGLAGGNTGELFF
>NA|TRBV18|TRBJ1-2|NA
TGTGCCAGCTCAAGGGGCCGCTACTATGGCTACACCTTC
CASSRGRYYGYTF
>NA|TRBV7-2|TRBJ2-6|NA
TGTGCCAGCAGCTTGGAATCCACAGTGGCCAACGTCCTGACTTTC
CASSLESTVANVLTF
>NA|TRBV7-6|TRBJ2-1|TRBD2
TGTGCCAGCAGCCCTAGACTAGCGGGCAATGAGCAGTTCTTC
CASSPRLAGNEQFF
>NA|TRBV13|TRBJ2-2|TRBD1
TGTGCCAGCAGTACCGGACAGGGGATCGGGGAGCTGTTTTTT
CASSTGQGIGELFF
>NA|TRBV30|TRBJ1-2|NA
TGTGCCTCACAGGGTGGCTACACCTTC
CASQGGYTF
>NA|TRBV7-9|TRBJ2-7|TRBD2
TGTGCCAGCAGCTTAGAAGTAGCGGGGGGCCCTGGCGAGCAGTACTTC
CASSLEVAGGPGEQYF
>NA|TRBV4-2|TRBJ1-1|TRBD1
TGTGCCAGCAGCCAGATAGGGACAGGGGACACTGAAGCTTTCTTT
CASSQIGTGDTEAFF
>NA|TRBV29-1|TRBJ1-1|TRBD1
TGCAGCGTTGCCTGGACAGGGAACACTGAAGCTTTCTTT
CSVAWTGNTEAFF
>NA|TRBV29-1|TRBJ2-5|TRBD2
TGCAGCGCTCTAGCGGGGGGAGAGACCCAGTACTTC
CSALAGGETQYF
>NA|TRBV5-4|TRBJ2-7|NA
TGTGCCAGCAGCCCGACCGCTAGCACCTCCTACGAGCAGTACTTC
CASSPTASTSYEQYF
>NA|TRBV15|TRBJ1-2|NA
TGTGCCACCAGCACCTTTTCTGCGGGGGGAGGCTACACCTTC
CATSTFSAGGGYTF
>NA|TRBV6-6|TRBJ1-5|NA
TGTGCCAGCAGTTCGTTAAATCAGCCCCAGCATTTT
CASSSLNQPQHF
>NA|TRBV19|TRBJ1-1|NA
TGTGCCAGTAGTATGAAGGCGAGGACATTCTTTCACATGAACACTGAAGCTTTCTTT
CASSMKARTFFHMNTEAFF
>NA|TRBV11-2|TRBJ1-1|NA
TGTGCCAGCAGTTCACTCCTCAGGGTAGGAGCTTTCTTT
CASSSLLRVGAFF
>NA|TRBV10-2|TRBJ1-2|NA
TGCGCCAGCAGTGATCAGGCAGGGATAATCTATGGCTACACCTTC
CASSDQAGIIYGYTF
>NA|TRBV9|TRBJ1-2|NA
TGTGCCAGCAGTGGAGAGGGAGGGGCCCCCTCTATCTATGGCTACACCTTC
CASSGEGGAPSIYGYTF
>NA|TRBV30|TRBJ1-4|TRBD1
TGTGCCTGGAGTGGGCAGGGGGCGCAAACTAATGAAAAACTGTTTTTT
CAWSGQGAQTNEKLFF
>NA|TRBV2|TRBJ2-7|TRBD2
TGTGCCAGCAGGGAGACTAGCGGGGGCTCCTACGAGCAGTACTTC
CASRETSGGSYEQYF
>NA|TRBV7-3|TRBJ2-3|TRBD2
TGTGCCAGCAGCTTAGCACTAGCGGGAGATACGCAGTATTTT
CASSLALAGDTQYF
>NA|TRBV19|TRBJ2-3|TRBD1
TGTGCCAGTAGATGGGACAGGAGCAGGACAGATACGCAGTATTTT
CASRWDRSRTDTQYF
>NA|TRBV5-6|TRBJ2-5|NA
TGTGCCAGCAGCTTGGGCAGAAAAGAGACCCAGTACTTC
CASSLGRKETQYF
>few|TRBV7-9|TRBJ2-7|NA
TGTGCCAGCAGCTCCTCGGCGGGCTACGAGCAGTACTTC
CASSSSAGYEQYF
>NA|TRBV5-1|TRBJ1-2|TRBD1
TGCGCCAGCGGGGCAGGGGGCTCGACGGGCTACACCTTC
CASGAGGSTGYTF
>NA|TRBV7-6|TRBJ1-4|TRBD1
TGTGCCAGCAGCCATGGGACAGGTGTAGATGAAAAACTGTTTTTT
CASSHGTGVDEKLFF